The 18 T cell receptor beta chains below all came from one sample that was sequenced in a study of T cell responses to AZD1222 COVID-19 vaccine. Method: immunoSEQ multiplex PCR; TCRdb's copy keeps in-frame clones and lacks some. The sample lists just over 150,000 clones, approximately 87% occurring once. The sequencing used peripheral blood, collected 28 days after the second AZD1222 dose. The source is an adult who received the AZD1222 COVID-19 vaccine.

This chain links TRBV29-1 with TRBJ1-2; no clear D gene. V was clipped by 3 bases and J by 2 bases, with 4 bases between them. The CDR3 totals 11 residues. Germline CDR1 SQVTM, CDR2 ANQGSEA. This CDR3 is CSVEENYGYTF. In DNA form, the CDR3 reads TGCAGCGTTGAGGAGAACTATGGCTACACCTTC.

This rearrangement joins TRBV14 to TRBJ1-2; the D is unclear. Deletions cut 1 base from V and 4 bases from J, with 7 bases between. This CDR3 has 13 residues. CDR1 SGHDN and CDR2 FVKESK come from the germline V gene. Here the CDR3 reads CASSQGSPYGYTF. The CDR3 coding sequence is TGTGCCAGCAGCCAAGGATCCCCCTATGGCTACACCTTC.

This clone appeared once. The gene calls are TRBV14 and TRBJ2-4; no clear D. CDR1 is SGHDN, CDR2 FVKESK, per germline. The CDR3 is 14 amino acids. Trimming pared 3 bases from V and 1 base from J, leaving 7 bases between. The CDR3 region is CASSHKAAKNIQYF. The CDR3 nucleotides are TGTGCCAGCAGCCATAAGGCTGCCAAAAACATTCAGTACTTC.

For the CDR3, the DNA is TGTGCCATCAGTGAGGGAGGAGGGTGGAATCAGCCCCAGCATTTT. Amino acid sequence: CAISEGGGWNQPQHF. J is TRBJ1-5 and V is TRBV10-3, with D uncertain. Germline CDR1 ENHRY, CDR2 SYGVKD. Between the trimmed V and J ends, which lost 2 bases and 4 bases, there was a span of 12 bases. The CDR3 sequence is 15 residues long.

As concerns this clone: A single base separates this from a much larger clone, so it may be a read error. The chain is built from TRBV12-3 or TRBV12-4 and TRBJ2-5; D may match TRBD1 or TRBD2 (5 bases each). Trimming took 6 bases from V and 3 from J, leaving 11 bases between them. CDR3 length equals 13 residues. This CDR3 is CASSRGREETQYF. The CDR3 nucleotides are TGTGCCAGCAGCCGGGGCAGGGAAGAGACCCAGTACTTC.

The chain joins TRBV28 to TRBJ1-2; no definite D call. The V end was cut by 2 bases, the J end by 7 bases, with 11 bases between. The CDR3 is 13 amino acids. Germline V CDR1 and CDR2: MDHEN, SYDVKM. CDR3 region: CASSLRDLGGYTF. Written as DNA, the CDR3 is TGTGCCAGCAGTTTACGTGATCTCGGTGGCTACACCTTC.

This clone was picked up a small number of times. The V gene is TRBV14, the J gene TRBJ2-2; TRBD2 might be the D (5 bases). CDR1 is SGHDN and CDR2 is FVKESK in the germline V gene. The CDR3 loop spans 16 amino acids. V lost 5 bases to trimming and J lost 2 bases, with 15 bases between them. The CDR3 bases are TGTGCCAGCAGCGTTCGGACTTCAACTAACACCGGGGAGCTGTTTTTT. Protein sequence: CASSVRTSTNTGELFF.

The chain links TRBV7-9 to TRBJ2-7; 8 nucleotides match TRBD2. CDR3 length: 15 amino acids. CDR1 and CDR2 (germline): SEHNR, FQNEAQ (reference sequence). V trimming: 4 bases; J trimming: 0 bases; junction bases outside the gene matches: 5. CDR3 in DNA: TGTGCCAGCAGCTGCCCGGGGGGGGCCTCCTACGAGCAGTACTTC. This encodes CASSCPGGASYEQYF.

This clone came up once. This CDR3 is CASDLGQPNTEAFF. The DNA of the CDR3 is TGTGCCAGCGATCTGGGACAACCGAACACTGAAGCTTTCTTT. The chain couples TRBV7-9 to TRBJ1-1, with a tentative D call TRBD1 (6 bases). This CDR3 contains 14 residues. Germline V gives CDR1 SEHNR, CDR2 FQNEAQ (reference sequence). The V end lost 8 bases, the J end lost 1 base, and 14 bases lay between the germline ends.

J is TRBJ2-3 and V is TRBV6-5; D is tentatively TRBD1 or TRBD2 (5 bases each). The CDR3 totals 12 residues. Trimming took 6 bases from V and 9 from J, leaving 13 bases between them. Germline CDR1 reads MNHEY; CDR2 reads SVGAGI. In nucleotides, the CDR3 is TGTGCCAGCAGCTCGGGACCGCTAACGCAGTATTTT. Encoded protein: CASSSGPLTQYF.

CDR3 sequence reads: CASKTKRVRNTEAFF. In DNA form, the CDR3 reads TGTGCCAGCAAAACCAAAAGGGTGCGGAACACTGAAGCTTTCTTT. This rearrangement joins TRBV6-5 to TRBJ1-1; unclear D gene. V dropped 7 bases and J dropped 1 base, with 16 bases sitting between them. The length of the CDR3 is 15 residues. From germline, CDR1 is MNHEY and CDR2 SVGAGI.

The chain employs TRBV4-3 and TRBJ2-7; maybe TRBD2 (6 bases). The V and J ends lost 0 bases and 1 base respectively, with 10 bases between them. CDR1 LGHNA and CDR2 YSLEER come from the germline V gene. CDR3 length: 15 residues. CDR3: CASSQEYGGSYEQYF. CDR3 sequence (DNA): TGCGCCAGCAGCCAAGAGTATGGGGGGTCCTACGAGCAGTACTTC.

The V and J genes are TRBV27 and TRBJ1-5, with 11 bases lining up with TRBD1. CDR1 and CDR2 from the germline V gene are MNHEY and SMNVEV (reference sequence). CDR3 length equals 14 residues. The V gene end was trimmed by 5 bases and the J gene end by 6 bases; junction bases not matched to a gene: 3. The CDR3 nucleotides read TGTGCCAGCAGTAGGACAGGGGGCTTTCAGCCCCAGCATTTT. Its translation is CASSRTGGFQPQHF.

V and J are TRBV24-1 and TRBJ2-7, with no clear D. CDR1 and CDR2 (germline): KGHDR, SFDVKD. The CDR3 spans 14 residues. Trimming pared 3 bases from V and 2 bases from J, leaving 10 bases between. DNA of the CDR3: TGTGCCACCAGTGATACCAAGTTTCCCTACGAGCAGTACTTC. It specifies CATSDTKFPYEQYF.

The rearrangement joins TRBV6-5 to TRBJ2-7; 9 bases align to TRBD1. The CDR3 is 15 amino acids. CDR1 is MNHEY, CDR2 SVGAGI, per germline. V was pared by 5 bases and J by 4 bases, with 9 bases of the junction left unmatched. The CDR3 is CASSPTGTGRYEQYF. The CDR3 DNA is TGTGCCAGCAGTCCTACCGGGACAGGGCGATACGAGCAGTACTTC.

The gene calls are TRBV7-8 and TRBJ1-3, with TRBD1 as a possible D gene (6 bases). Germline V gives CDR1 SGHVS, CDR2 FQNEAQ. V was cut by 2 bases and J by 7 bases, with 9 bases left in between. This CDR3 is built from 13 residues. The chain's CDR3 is CASSLSGGNTIYF. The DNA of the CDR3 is TGTGCCAGCAGCTTAAGCGGGGGCAACACCATATATTTT.

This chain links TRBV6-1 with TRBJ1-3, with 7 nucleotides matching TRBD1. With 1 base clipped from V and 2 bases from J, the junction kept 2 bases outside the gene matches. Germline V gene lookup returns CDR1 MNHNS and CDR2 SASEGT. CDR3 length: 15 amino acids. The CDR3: CASSEGQGAGNTIYF. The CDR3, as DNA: TGTGCCAGCAGTGAAGGGCAGGGGGCTGGAAACACCATATATTTT.

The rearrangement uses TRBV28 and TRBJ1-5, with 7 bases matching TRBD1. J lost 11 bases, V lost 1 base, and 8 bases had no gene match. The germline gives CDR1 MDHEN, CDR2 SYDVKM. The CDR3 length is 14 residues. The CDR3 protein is CASSLSYRGRTQHF. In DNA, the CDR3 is TGTGCCAGCAGTTTATCGTACAGGGGTCGGACCCAGCATTTT.